The 24 T cell receptor beta chains given below trace back to one sample, sequenced in a study of CD8+ T cells in alopecia areata. The sequencing template was cDNA reverse transcribed from extracted RNA. Generated by immunoSEQ multiplex PCR, the TCRdb table keeps only in-frame clones and is missing some. The data show over 150,000 clones, 55% to 70% seen once. Treatment noted: oral pan-JAK inhibitor, 5-10 mg twice daily. The sequences come from CD4+ T cells sorted from blood, collected at week 4, from a patient treated with tofacitinib. The receptors originated from a human donor with alopecia areata.

The rearrangement links TRBV2 to TRBJ1-2; 7 nucleotides agree with TRBD1. The CDR3 is 12 residues long. After removal of 6 bases from V and 7 bases from J, the junction contained 5 bases not matched to a gene. The germline V gene has CDR1 SNHLY and CDR2 FYNNEI. CDR3: CASRETGPGYTF. CDR3 DNA sequence: TGTGCCAGCAGGGAGACAGGGCCTGGCTACACCTTC.

The rearrangement joins TRBV28 to TRBJ2-3; D is possibly TRBD2 (6 bases). V shed 3 bases and J shed 2 bases, with 12 bases lying between them. Per germline, CDR1 MDHEN and CDR2 SYDVKM. The CDR3 is 15 residues long. In nucleotides, the CDR3 is TGTGCCAGCAGTTTCCGTGCGGGGCTCACAGATACGCAGTATTTT. It is translated as CASSFRAGLTDTQYF. Variable domain in full (rest from reference TRBV28 and TRBJ2-3): DVKVTQSSRYLVKRTGEKVFLECVQDMDHENMFWYRQDPGLGLRLIYFSYDVKMKEKGDIPEGYSVSREKKERFSLILESASTNQTSMYLCASSFRAGLTDTQYFGPGTRLTVL.

This clone has more than one count but fewer than ten. CDR3 DNA sequence: TGCAGCGTTACAGGGGCCTATGGCTACACCTTC. It is translated as CSVTGAYGYTF. This chain connects TRBV29-1 to TRBJ1-2; 7 nucleotides line up with TRBD1. Losses at the gene ends were 5 bases for V and 4 bases for J; bases not matched to a gene: 1. Germline CDR1 and CDR2: SQVTM and ANQGSEA. The CDR3 loop spans 11 amino acids.

The chain couples TRBV30 to TRBJ1-1; D call uncertain. This CDR3 spans 12 amino acids. Germline lookup yields CDR1 GTSNPN and CDR2 SVGIG (reference sequence). V lost 0 bases and J 4 bases, leaving 6 bases between the germline ends. The CDR3 is CAWSVRRTEAFF. The CDR3 region has the DNA TGTGCCTGGAGTGTACGTCGCACTGAAGCTTTCTTT.

To note about this clone: Because the CDR3's place on the DNA is in doubt, the DNA is left out and the CDR3 is given as listed by TCRdb. The chain joins TRBV29-1 to TRBJ2-5; TRBD1 was called by the table and not checked on the DNA. The CDR3 numbers 13 amino acids, ends counted. Germline values: CDR1 SQVTM, CDR2 ANQGSEA. CDR3 in amino acids: CSVGRGTPQEKYF.

This clone was seen a handful of times. The rearrangement uses TRBV5-1 and TRBJ2-1; no definite D call. Germline V lookup: CDR1 SGHRS, CDR2 YFSETQ. The CDR3 runs 14 residues. V was clipped by 0 bases and J by 14 bases, with 18 bases between them. In DNA, the CDR3 is TGCGCCAGCAGCTTGGGGACCGACCCACAGTTAAAGTTCTTC. Amino acids: CASSLGTDPQLKFF.

The V and J genes are TRBV15 and TRBJ1-5; no definite D call. Germline V gives CDR1 LNHNV, CDR2 YYDKDF (reference sequence). Between the trimmed V and J ends, which lost 0 bases and 6 bases, there was a span of 6 bases. This CDR3 is built from 13 residues. The CDR3 region is CATSRDSVQPQHF. In DNA, the CDR3 is TGTGCCACCAGCAGAGATTCGGTTCAGCCCCAGCATTTT.

The chain employs TRBV2 and TRBJ2-5, with D uncertain. The CDR3 contains 13 residues. V lost 7 bases and J 2 bases, leaving 11 bases between the germline ends. Germline V gene sequence: CDR1 SNHLY, CDR2 FYNNEI. The DNA for the CDR3 is TGTGCCAGCACGTGGGCAGTTCAAGAGACCCAGTACTTC. Translating it yields CASTWAVQETQYF.

The chain carries TRBV7-9 and TRBJ2-7, with D unclear. The germline V and J ends were trimmed by 5 bases and 7 bases, with 9 bases remaining between them. From germline, CDR1 is SEHNR and CDR2 FQNEAQ (reference sequence). The CDR3 contains 11 residues. The CDR3: CASSPSREQYF. For the CDR3, the DNA is TGTGCCAGCAGCCCGTCCAGGGAGCAGTACTTC.

The chain joins TRBV30 to TRBJ1-2, with unresolved D. The germline gives CDR1 GTSNPN, CDR2 SVGIG (reference sequence). CDR3 length equals 14 residues. Trimming took 3 bases from V and 6 from J, leaving 17 bases between them. The CDR3 sequence is CAWSPQAGRDGYTF. Here the CDR3 DNA reads TGTGCCTGGAGCCCTCAGGCCGGACGGGATGGCTACACCTTC.

The J gene is TRBJ2-5, the V gene TRBV2, with 7 nucleotides matching TRBD1. The length of the CDR3 is 15 residues. Germline CDR1 is SNHLY and CDR2 is FYNNEI. V lost 5 bases to trimming and J lost 5 bases; unmatched junction nucleotides: 11. CDR3 sequence reads: CASSPGTVRGETQYF. CDR3 nucleotide sequence: TGTGCCAGCAGTCCCGGGACAGTACGCGGGGAGACCCAGTACTTC.

The V gene is TRBV7-9, the J gene TRBJ1-6; TRBD1 matches at 7 bases. The CDR3 runs to 15 residues. CDR1 is SEHNR and CDR2 is FQNEAQ in the germline V gene (reference sequence). The ends lost 0 bases at V and 7 bases at J; junction bases unmatched: 3. The DNA for the CDR3 is TGTGCCAGCAGCTTAGCGCTCAGGGGGAATTCACCCCTCCACTTT. Its translation is CASSLALRGNSPLHF.

This clone was seen more than once but under ten times. This chain joins TRBV10-3 and TRBJ1-5; tentative D call: TRBD1 (6 bases). The V end was cut by 5 bases, the J end by 3 bases, with 14 bases between. Germline V CDR1 and CDR2: ENHRY, SYGVKD. The CDR3 is 15 amino acids. DNA of the CDR3: TGTGCCATCAGTCGAGAGGGGGGCCCCAATCAGCCCCAGCATTTT. Translation: CAISREGGPNQPQHF.

The gene calls are TRBV29-1 and TRBJ2-7, with 14 bases that match TRBD2. Trimming took 2 bases from V and 1 from J; bases not matched to a gene: 1. The CDR3 runs to 15 residues. Germline CDR1 SQVTM, CDR2 ANQGSEA. The CDR3 spells CSVERLAGGSYEQYF. The CDR3 bases are TGCAGCGTTGAAAGACTAGCGGGGGGGTCCTACGAGCAGTACTTC.

CDR3 in DNA: TGCGCCAGCAGCCAGGGGAGGGGGCGCCGGGAGCAGTTCTTC. Amino acids: CASSQGRGRREQFF. The V call is TRBV4-1, the J call TRBJ2-1; D could derive from TRBD1 or TRBD2 (7 bases each). V was trimmed by 3 bases and J by 10 bases, leaving 16 bases between them. Germline assignment: CDR1 MGHRA and CDR2 YSYEKL. The CDR3 length is 14 residues.

The J gene is TRBJ2-1, the V gene TRBV6-5; TRBD2 might be the D (6 bases). Trimming took off 3 bases at V and 1 base at J, with 7 bases between the two ends. The CDR3 extends over 14 amino acids. CDR1 and CDR2 from the germline V gene are MNHEY and SVGAGI. In DNA, the CDR3 is TGTGCCAGCAGTTATGGGGGGTCCTACAATGAGCAGTTCTTC. This gives the protein CASSYGGSYNEQFF.

The chain has TRBV5-4 and TRBJ2-1; tentative D call: TRBD2 (5 bases). The CDR3 spans 15 residues. Trimming removed 6 bases at V and 0 bases at J, with 13 bases between. The germline gives CDR1 SGHNT, CDR2 YYREEE (reference sequence). DNA for the CDR3: TGTGCCAGCACCCTGAGCGGAAGCTCCTACAATGAGCAGTTCTTC. Protein: CASTLSGSSYNEQFF.

Only a few counts were recorded for this clone. The chain links TRBV4-3 to TRBJ2-7; D tentatively reads TRBD1 or TRBD2 (5 bases each). In germline, CDR1 is LGHNA, CDR2 YSLEER. The V end was cut by 0 bases, the J end by 7 bases, with 16 bases between. The CDR3 loop spans 15 amino acids. Here the CDR3 DNA reads TGCGCCAGCAGCCAAGAGCTCAGGGCTTGGGGGGAGCAGTACTTC. Translation: CASSQELRAWGEQYF.

V is TRBV5-1 and J is TRBJ1-5, with TRBD1 as a possible D gene (5 bases). Trimming removed 1 base at V and 6 bases at J, with 14 bases between. The CDR3 loop spans 15 amino acids. Germline CDR1 is SGHRS and CDR2 is YFSETQ. CDR3 coding DNA: TGCGCCAGCAGCTTGACCGGGACCTTATCTCAGCCCCAGCATTTT. Its translation is CASSLTGTLSQPQHF.

This clone was seen a handful of times. This sequence joins TRBV18 and TRBJ2-5; no reliable D call. This CDR3 has 15 residues. Germline loops: CDR1 KGHSH, CDR2 LQKENI. Trimming left V 2 bases short and J 8 bases short, with 18 bases between. CDR3 DNA sequence: TGTGCCAGCTCACCATTGATAGATGGAAGAGATACCCAGTACTTC. Translating gives CASSPLIDGRDTQYF.

The chain is built from TRBV18 and TRBJ2-7; 7 nucleotides align to TRBD1. Germline trimming cut 4 bases from V and 3 bases from J; bases unmatched to any gene: 9. Per germline, CDR1 KGHSH and CDR2 LQKENI. There are 15 residues in the CDR3. CDR3 protein: CASSQDRALYYEQYF. CDR3 in DNA: TGTGCCAGCTCACAAGACAGGGCGCTCTACTACGAGCAGTACTTC.

In its sample, this clone was seen a few times. The genes are TRBV2 and TRBJ1-1; the D gene is possibly TRBD1 (6 bases). The ends were cut back, 7 bases at V and 7 bases at J, with 13 bases in the middle. The CDR3 sequence is 12 residues long. Germline V gives CDR1 SNHLY, CDR2 FYNNEI. CDR3 region: CASMLGAGEAFF. The CDR3 region has the DNA TGTGCCAGCATGTTGGGGGCTGGTGAAGCTTTCTTT.

The chain links TRBV5-1 to TRBJ2-2; no firm D call. The CDR3 is made up of 15 amino acids. Trimming removed 1 base at V and 4 bases at J, with 11 bases between. From germline, CDR1 is SGHRS and CDR2 YFSETQ. CDR3 in DNA: TGCGCCAGCAGCTTGACCGTTTCGGGCACCGGGGAGCTGTTTTTT. As protein: CASSLTVSGTGELFF.

The rearrangement uses TRBV25-1 and TRBJ2-7; 9 nucleotides agree with TRBD1. The germline CDR1 and CDR2 sequences are MGHDK and SYGVNS. J gave up 7 bases and V 2 bases, and 9 bases lay outside the gene matches. This CDR3 has 15 residues. The CDR3 loop is CASSEPGTGRAEQYF. CDR3 bases: TGTGCCAGCAGTGAACCCGGGACAGGGAGGGCAGAGCAGTACTTC.